This T cell receptor (beta chain) came from a study of cytomegalovirus exposure and HLA in healthy donors (dated by TCRdb to the late 2010s). In the study overall: According to a later analysis, one platform produced both the 120 validation repertoires and the approximately 670 repertoires of the first cohort. The study aimed to test whether cataloging public T cell receptors could reveal signatures of past pathogen exposure. In addition to the first cohort of hundreds of subjects, a separate validation cohort of 120 different subjects was used. To predict cytomegalovirus infection status, the study brought together high-throughput TCR immunosequencing, statistical association of individual TCRs with disease status, and machine learning.

Donors formed part of the validation cohort, which comprised 120 subjects and was distinct from the first cohort of 670 or so subjects. In this sample, this clone turned up once. The target of this receptor is not known. The input lacks base qualities; no much larger clone sits a single base away. Counted from cysteine to phenylalanine, this CDR3 has 19 amino acids. The CDR3 DNA has 57 bases and is translated from base 1. Trimming takes 5 bases off V and 5 bases off J; junction bases not matched to a gene: 18. For CDR1 and CDR2, the germline V gene (reference sequence) lists MNHEY and SMNVEV. The method was the immunoSEQ multiplex PCR assay. Under the source paper's analysis protocol: To diagnose cytomegalovirus status from the catalog of TCR beta chain sequences, a statistical classification framework was built. TCRdb carries this immuneACCESS record with in-frame sequences only. Its versions omit some clonotypes, under half of them owing to an unresolved V gene in the studies checked, with the rest unexplained. V, J and clone size derive from that table, while D and trimming were established from the DNA sequence. In all, the sample holds some 240,000 clones, and approximately 83% of those were seen once. In total, the top ten clones hold roughly 1.2% of the sample.

General study outcomes and caveats: The classifier was reported to diagnose cytomegalovirus status with high specificity and sensitivity in both the original cohort and the validation cohort. Three of the identified cytomegalovirus-associated TCR beta chains were confirmed in vitro to be specific for cytomegalovirus antigens. In a later analysis, TCRs clustered in the first cohort were found to also tend to co-occur in the roughly 110 validation repertoires, with 94% of cluster scores above 0. While some public TCRs were present in many individuals, most TCR sequences turned up only very rarely across donors. A later analysis lacked HLA typing for the validation cohort, so it scored co-occurrence in that cohort across all 120 repertoires. The authors suggested that the approach could potentially be generalized to other disease states and immunological phenotypes. In the study, about 150 TCR beta chains were listed as associated with cytomegalovirus.

The clonotype originates from a woman aged 25-40 years in good health and CMV-seropositive. Here the chain combines TRBV27 and TRBJ1-5, and TRBD1 aligns with 10 junction nucleotides. Sequenced sample: PBMCs. The CDR3 here reads CASSNLPGQGIGGDQPQHF. The nucleotide sequence reads as follows: TGTGCCAGCAGTAATTTACCGGGACAGGGGATAGGGGGGGATCAGCCCCAGCATTTT.